In this sample, the clone carrying this T cell receptor beta chain turned up a few times. From germline, CDR1 is MGHDK and CDR2 SYGVNS. Unmatched junction bases numbered 14, after V lost 5 bases and J lost 8 bases. The CDR3 extends over 16 amino acids. The sample is drawn from a study of cytomegalovirus exposure and HLA in healthy donors. Primers: 60 Vbeta forward and 13 Jbeta reverse. The data were produced by immunoSEQ multiplex PCR, yet TCRdb's version contains in-frame clones alone and is incomplete. In the table there are around 140,000 clones, over 70% of which are singletons. The sample was PBMCs. The clonotype was recovered from a woman between 40 and 50 years old in good health and CMV-seronegative. This sequence joins TRBV25-1 and TRBJ2-1; TRBD2 aligns across 8 bases. CDR3 DNA sequence: TGTGCCAGCAGTTTGAGCGCCGGGGGGGCCAGGGATGAGCAGTTCTTC. Its translation is CASSLSAGGARDEQFF.